This T cell receptor beta chain was documented in a study of breast tumors, draining lymph nodes, adjacent tissues. Findings of the study overall: Data fit most tumor T cells coming from lymph node, expanding in tumor. Tumor TCR diversity was below lymph nodes but above nontumor tissue. Luminal-like breast cancer showed significantly greater tumor-nontumor repertoire similarity than basal-like breast cancer did.

The V gene's germline CDR1 is KGHDR and CDR2 SFDVKD. CDR3 size: 14 residues. J gave up 6 bases and V 7 bases, and 5 bases lay outside the gene matches. Samples came from axillary lymph nodes draining the breast cancer. A word on this clonotype: The antigen remains unidentified. This may arise from a read error, as a much more abundant clone is one base away.

Each CDR3 protein gets one entry after TCRdb re-called the multiplex PCR reads with MiXCR. In the table there are fewer than 200,000 distinct CDR3 sequences, about 33% of which are singletons. This receptor was identified in a female donor with breast cancer. Some clones in this sample may be carry-over from other donors' samples. The sample comprised axillary lymph node tissue. The chain carries TRBV24-1 and TRBJ1-4; 9 bases agree with TRBD1. As DNA, the CDR3 is TGTGCCACCAGAAGACAGGGGGTTTATGAAAAACTGTTTTTT. It yields the protein CATRRQGVYEKLFF.